The sequence of this T cell receptor (beta chain) was determined in a study of blood T cell repertoires in COVID-19. Study-level information: PBMCs, B-cell-depleted T cells, or T cells provided the cDNA or gDNA that made up the material.

In its sample, this clone was seen a few times. Between the trimmed V and J ends, which lost 3 bases and 5 bases, there was a span of 18 bases. The germline gives CDR1 SGHRS, CDR2 YFSETQ. The CDR3 runs to 16 residues. Profiled with immunoSEQ multiplex PCR; TCRdb holds only in-frame clones, not every one. The table shows 300,000 to 350,000 clones, with roughly 88% occurring only once. This sequence originates from a woman in her 30s with COVID-19, enrolled during active disease. The chain links TRBV5-1 to TRBJ2-1; a possible D gene is TRBD2 (7 bases). The sample consisted of peripheral blood. The chain's CDR3 is CASSSEGGGPHNEQFF. DNA of the CDR3: TGCGCCAGCAGCTCGGAGGGGGGAGGGCCCCACAATGAGCAGTTCTTC. The entire variable domain, with the rest obtained from reference TRBV5-1 and TRBJ2-1, is as follows: KAGVTQTPRYLIKTRGQQVTLSCSPISGHRSVSWYQQTPGQGLQFLFEYFSETQRNKGNFPGRFSGRQFSNSRSEMNVSTLELGDSALYLCASSSEGGGPHNEQFFGPGTRLTVL.